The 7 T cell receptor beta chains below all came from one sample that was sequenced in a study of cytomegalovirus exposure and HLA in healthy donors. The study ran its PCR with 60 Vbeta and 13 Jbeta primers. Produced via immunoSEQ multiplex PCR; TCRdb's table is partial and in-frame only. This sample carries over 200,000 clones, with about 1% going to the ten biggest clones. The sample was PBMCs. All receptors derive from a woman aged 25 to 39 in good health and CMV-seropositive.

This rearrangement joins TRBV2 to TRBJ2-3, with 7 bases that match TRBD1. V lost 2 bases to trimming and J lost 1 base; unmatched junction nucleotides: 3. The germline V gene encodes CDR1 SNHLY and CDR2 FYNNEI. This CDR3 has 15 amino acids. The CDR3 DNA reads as TGTGCCAGCAGTGAAATTGGACAGGGCACAGATACGCAGTATTTT. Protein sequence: CASSEIGQGTDTQYF.

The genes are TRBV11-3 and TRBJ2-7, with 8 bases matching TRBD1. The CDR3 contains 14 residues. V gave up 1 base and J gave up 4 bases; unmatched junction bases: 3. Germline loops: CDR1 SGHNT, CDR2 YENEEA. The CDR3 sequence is CASSLGQGTYEQYF. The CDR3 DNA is TGTGCCAGCAGCTTAGGACAGGGGACTTACGAGCAGTACTTC. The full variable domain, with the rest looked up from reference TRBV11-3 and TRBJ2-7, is EAGVVQSPRYKIIEKKQPVAFWCNPISGHNTLYWYLQNLGQGPELLIRYENEEAVDDSQLPKDRFSAERLKGVDSTLKIQPAELGDSAVYLCASSLGQGTYEQYFGPGTRLTVT.

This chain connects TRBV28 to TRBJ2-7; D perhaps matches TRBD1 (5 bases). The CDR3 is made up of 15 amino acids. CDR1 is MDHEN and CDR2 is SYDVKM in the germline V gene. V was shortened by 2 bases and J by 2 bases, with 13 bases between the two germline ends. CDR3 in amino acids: CASSLERSTAYEQYF. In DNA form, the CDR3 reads TGTGCCAGCAGTTTAGAGAGGTCGACAGCCTACGAGCAGTACTTC.

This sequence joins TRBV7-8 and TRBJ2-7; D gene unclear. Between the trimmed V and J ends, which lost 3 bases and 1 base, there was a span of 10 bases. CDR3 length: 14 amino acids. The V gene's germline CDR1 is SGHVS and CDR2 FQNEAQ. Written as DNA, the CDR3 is TGTGCCAGCAGCTTCGTGGAGAATTCCTACGAGCAGTACTTC. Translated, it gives CASSFVENSYEQYF.

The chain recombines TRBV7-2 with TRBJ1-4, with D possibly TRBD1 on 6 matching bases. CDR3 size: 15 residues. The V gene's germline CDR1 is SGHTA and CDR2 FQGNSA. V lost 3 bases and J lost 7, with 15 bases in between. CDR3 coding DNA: TGTGCCAGCAGCTTTTTCAGGGGCGGGAGTGAAAAACTGTTTTTT. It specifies CASSFFRGGSEKLFF.

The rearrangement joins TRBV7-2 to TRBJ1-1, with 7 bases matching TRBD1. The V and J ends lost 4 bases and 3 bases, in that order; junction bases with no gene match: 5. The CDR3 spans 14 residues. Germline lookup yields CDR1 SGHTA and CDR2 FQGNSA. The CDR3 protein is CASSSRQGDTEAFF. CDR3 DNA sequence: TGTGCCAGCAGCTCCCGACAGGGCGACACTGAAGCTTTCTTT.

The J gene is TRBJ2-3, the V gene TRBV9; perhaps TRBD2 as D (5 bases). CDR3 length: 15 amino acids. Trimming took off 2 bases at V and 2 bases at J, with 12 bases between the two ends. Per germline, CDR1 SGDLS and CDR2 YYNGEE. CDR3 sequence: CASSVGGSFTDTQYF. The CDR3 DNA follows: TGTGCCAGCAGCGTTGGTGGGAGTTTCACAGATACGCAGTATTTT.